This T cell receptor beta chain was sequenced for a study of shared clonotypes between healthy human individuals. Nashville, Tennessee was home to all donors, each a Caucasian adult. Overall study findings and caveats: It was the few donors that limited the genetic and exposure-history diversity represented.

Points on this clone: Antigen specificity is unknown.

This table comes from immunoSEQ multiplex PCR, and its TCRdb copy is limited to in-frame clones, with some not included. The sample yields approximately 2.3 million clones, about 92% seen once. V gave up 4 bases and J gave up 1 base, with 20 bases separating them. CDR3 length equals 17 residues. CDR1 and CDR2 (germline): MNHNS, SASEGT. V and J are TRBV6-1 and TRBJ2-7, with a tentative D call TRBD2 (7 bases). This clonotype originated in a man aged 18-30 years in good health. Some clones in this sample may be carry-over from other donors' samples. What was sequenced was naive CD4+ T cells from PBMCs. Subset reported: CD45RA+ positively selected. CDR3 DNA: TGTGCCAGCAGTGTTGGGACCGCGGGGGCGGGGTCCTACGAGCAGTACTTC. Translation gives CASSVGTAGAGSYEQYF.